Listed below are T cell receptor beta chains from one sample, sequenced in a study of blood T cell repertoires in COVID-19. The repertoire was sequenced with immunoSEQ multiplex PCR; TCRdb's copy has only in-frame clones and lacks some. This sample yields 100,000 or so clones, of which 85% to 95% are seen a single time; roughly 6.4% belongs to the top ten. Source material: peripheral blood. The receptors shown here come from a woman in her fifties or sixties with active COVID-19. Each CDR3 is given with its conserved first and last residue. A D gene is named only where the DNA matches it firmly. Some rows mark clone size as missing; the rest say once, few, many or name a class of expanded clone.

>once|TRBJ2-7|.|TRBV11-3|14
CASSMDKGPKEQYF
TGTGCCAGCAGCATGGACAAGGGGCCTAAGGAGCAGTACTTC
>once|TRBJ1-1|.|TRBV28|13
CASRPLEGTEAFF
TGTGCCAGCAGACCCCTGGAGGGCACTGAAGCTTTCTTT
>.|TRBJ2-3|.|TRBV5-1|12
CASSLARTLQYF
TGCGCCAGCAGCTTGGCGAGGACTTTGCAGTATTTT
>few|TRBJ1-2|TRBD1|TRBV3-1/TRBV3-2|14
CASSHRDRDYGYTF
TGTGCCAGCAGCCATAGGGACAGGGACTATGGCTACACCTTC
>.|TRBJ1-6|.|TRBV19|12
CASQTARTSLHF
TGTGCCAGTCAGACAGCGCGGACGTCCCTCCACTTT
>.|TRBJ1-4|.|TRBV4-3|16
CASSQQTGGANEKLFF
TGCGCCAGCAGCCAACAAACGGGGGGTGCTAATGAAAAACTGTTTTTT
>.|TRBJ1-3|.|TRBV27|14
CASSPAGSGNTIYF
TGTGCCAGCAGTCCCGCCGGCTCTGGAAACACCATATATTTT
>.|TRBJ2-2|.|TRBV3-1/TRBV3-2|14
CASSLRANTGELFF
TGTGCCAGCAGCCTTCGAGCGAACACCGGGGAGCTGTTTTTT
>.|TRBJ1-1|.|TRBV10-3|11
CAIRGRAEAFF
TGTGCCATCCGCGGGAGGGCTGAAGCTTTCTTT
>.|TRBJ1-1|.|TRBV19|16
CASSIVGFGGDTEAFF
TGTGCCAGTAGTATAGTGGGCTTTGGGGGCGACACTGAAGCTTTCTTT
>.|TRBJ2-7|TRBD1|TRBV5-6|14
CASSLAGGTYEQYF
TGTGCCAGCAGCTTGGCAGGGGGAACCTACGAGCAGTACTTC
>.|TRBJ2-1|.|TRBV27|17
CASSPFVVISSYNEQFF
TGTGCCAGCAGCCCGTTTGTAGTGATTAGCTCCTACAATGAGCAGTTCTTC
>.|TRBJ1-2|TRBD1|TRBV10-3|16
CAISEKDRGLDYGYTF
TGTGCCATCAGTGAGAAGGACAGGGGGCTAGACTATGGCTACACCTTC
>.|TRBJ2-5|TRBD2|TRBV27|16
CASSLRRGVAQETQYF
TGTGCCAGCAGTTTAAGGCGGGGGGTAGCACAAGAGACCCAGTACTTC
>.|TRBJ2-1|TRBD2|TRBV7-7|17
CASSLRYGTSGTHEQFF
TGTGCTAGCAGCCTGAGATATGGGACTAGCGGGACCCATGAGCAGTTCTTC
>.|TRBJ2-5|TRBD2|TRBV5-1|17
CASSWTSGRALRETQYF
TGCGCCAGCAGCTGGACTAGCGGGAGGGCCCTCAGAGAGACCCAGTACTTC
>.|TRBJ1-2|.|TRBV7-2|14
CASSLGRGPGGYTF
TGTGCCAGCAGCTTAGGGCGGGGGCCCGGTGGCTACACCTTC
>.|TRBJ2-5|TRBD1|TRBV7-7|15
CASSFLTGPQETQYF
TGTGCTAGCAGCTTCCTGACAGGGCCCCAAGAGACCCAGTACTTC
>.|TRBJ2-3|TRBD2|TRBV3-1/TRBV3-2|18
CASSQLLAGSSSTDTQYF
TGTGCCAGCAGCCAACTCCTAGCGGGTAGCTCTAGCACAGATACGCAGTATTTT
>.|TRBJ2-7|TRBD1|TRBV18|16
CASSPPGQGSVYEQYF
TGTGCCAGCTCACCACCGGGACAGGGGAGTGTCTACGAGCAGTACTTC
>.|TRBJ2-5|.|TRBV19|15
CASSTADRIQETQYF
TGTGCCAGTAGTACGGCCGACAGGATCCAAGAGACCCAGTACTTC
>.|TRBJ1-2|.|TRBV19|11
CASRNRAGYTF
TGTGCCAGTAGGAACAGGGCTGGCTACACCTTC
>.|TRBJ2-3|TRBD2|TRBV5-4|16
CASSRGTSGGADTQYF
TGTGCCAGCAGCCGAGGGACTAGCGGGGGGGCAGATACGCAGTATTTT
>.|TRBJ2-4|TRBD1|TRBV28|15
CASTFRPGTANIQYF
TGTGCCAGCACCTTCCGGCCCGGGACAGCAAACATTCAGTACTTC
>.|TRBJ1-6|TRBD1|TRBV2|16
CASSGTGVPGNSPLHF
TGTGCCAGCAGTGGAACAGGGGTTCCGGGAAATTCACCCCTCCACTTT
>.|TRBJ1-5|TRBD1|TRBV27|15
CASSLGGQGSQPQHF
TGTGCCAGCAGTTTGGGGGGACAGGGCAGTCAGCCCCAGCATTTT
>.|TRBJ2-5|.|TRBV5-1|13
CASSVKFRETQYF
TGCGCCAGCAGTGTAAAATTTCGGGAGACCCAGTACTTC
>.|TRBJ1-2|.|TRBV3-1/TRBV3-2|15
CASSQMVGGSYGYTF
TGTGCCAGCAGCCAAATGGTCGGGGGAAGCTATGGCTACACCTTC
>.|TRBJ1-4|TRBD1|TRBV10-3|14
CAISPGTGGEKLFF
TGTGCCATCAGTCCCGGGACAGGGGGCGAAAAACTGTTTTTT
>.|TRBJ1-1|.|TRBV7-9|14
CASSLQGFVTEAFF
TGTGCCAGCAGCTTACAGGGTTTTGTCACTGAAGCTTTCTTT
>.|TRBJ2-1|TRBD2|TRBV18|16
CASSQPGTSSYNEQFF
TGTGCCAGCTCACAACCCGGGACTAGCAGTTACAATGAGCAGTTCTTC
>.|TRBJ1-1|TRBD1|TRBV19|13
CASSKDREKKAFF
TGTGCCAGTAGTAAGGACAGGGAAAAAAAAGCTTTCTTT
>.|TRBJ1-1|.|TRBV7-6|14
CASSDRAGGTEAFF
TGTGCCAGCAGTGACCGGGCCGGGGGCACTGAAGCTTTCTTT
>.|TRBJ1-2|TRBD1|TRBV29-1|15
CSSGTGSVSNYGYTF
TGCAGCTCAGGGACAGGGAGTGTCTCTAACTATGGCTACACCTTC
>.|TRBJ1-6|.|TRBV30|16
CAWSGVDTVPNSPLHF
TGTGCCTGGAGTGGGGTGGACACAGTCCCTAATTCACCCCTCCACTTT
>.|TRBJ2-5|TRBD2|TRBV6-5|14
CASSSSGRVQTQYF
TGTGCCAGCAGTAGTAGCGGGAGGGTGCAGACCCAGTACTTC
>.|TRBJ1-4|.|TRBV7-2|16
CASSSPRQSTNEKLFF
TGTGCCAGCAGCTCGCCCAGACAGTCGACTAATGAAAAACTGTTTTTT
>.|TRBJ2-5|.|TRBV11-2|16
CASSTGTVLTGGAQYF
TGTGCCAGCAGCACCGGGACAGTCCTCACCGGGGGGGCCCAGTACTTC
>.|TRBJ1-2|.|TRBV3-1/TRBV3-2|18
CASSQDPRQGIRWIGYTF
TGTGCCAGCAGCCAAGATCCGCGGCAGGGGATACGATGGATCGGCTACACCTTC
>.|TRBJ1-1|.|TRBV30|13
CAWSRTVEGEAFF
TGTGCCTGGAGTCGGACGGTGGAGGGTGAAGCTTTCTTT
>.|TRBJ2-3|TRBD2|TRBV7-9|15
CASSLLADPTDTQYF
TGTGCCAGCAGCCTTCTAGCGGACCCCACAGATACGCAGTATTTT
>.|TRBJ2-5|.|TRBV5-4|12
CASAIQQETQYF
TGTGCCAGCGCCATACAGCAAGAGACCCAGTACTTC
>.|TRBJ1-5|.|TRBV6-2/TRBV6-3|14
CASSFQGYNQPQHF
TGTGCCAGCAGTTTTCAGGGATATAATCAGCCCCAGCATTTT
>.|TRBJ2-3|.|TRBV5-3|15
CARSCRAGRTDTQYF
TGTGCCAGAAGCTGCCGGGCAGGGCGGACAGATACGCAGTATTTT
>.|TRBJ2-3|.|TRBV29-1|14
CSVAGGTSTDTQYF
TGCAGCGTGGCTGGGGGGACTAGCACAGATACGCAGTATTTT
>.|TRBJ2-2|TRBD1|TRBV6-6|15
CASSLDRIRTGELFF
TGTGCCAGCAGTTTGGACAGGATAAGGACCGGGGAGCTGTTTTTT
>.|TRBJ2-3|TRBD1|TRBV7-2|14
CASSEQGTTDTQYF
TGTGCCAGCAGCGAACAGGGGACCACAGATACGCAGTATTTT
>.|TRBJ2-7|.|TRBV20-1|11
CSALREYEQYF
TGCAGTGCCCTTAGGGAGTACGAGCAGTACTTC
>.|TRBJ1-2|TRBD1|TRBV4-3|15
CASSQLSRGHGGYTF
TGCGCCAGCAGCCAACTGTCCAGGGGGCATGGTGGCTACACCTTC
>.|TRBJ2-7|.|TRBV5-6|13
CASSQDSSYEQYF
TGTGCCAGCAGCCAGGACAGCTCCTACGAGCAGTACTTC
>.|TRBJ1-3|.|TRBV5-1|15
CASSSETGHGNTIYF
TGCGCCAGCAGCTCGGAAACAGGGCATGGAAACACCATATATTTT
>.|TRBJ2-7|.|TRBV29-1|11
CSVDSSREQYF
TGCAGCGTTGACTCTAGCAGGGAGCAGTACTTC
>.|TRBJ1-2|.|TRBV12-3/TRBV12-4|13
CASSLQGTAGYTF
TGTGCCAGCAGTTTACAGGGTACCGCCGGCTACACCTTC
>.|TRBJ2-7|TRBD2|TRBV3-1/TRBV3-2|16
CASSQDGVAGNYEQYF
TGTGCCAGCAGCCAAGATGGGGTAGCGGGAAACTACGAGCAGTACTTC